This T cell receptor beta chain was sequenced in a study of blood T cell repertoires in COVID-19. At the level of the study: Acute and convalescent COVID-19 specimens originated in the United States, Italy and Spain. From T cells, B-cell-depleted T cells, or PBMCs came the material, which was cDNA or gDNA.

Per the study methods: Using reference gene primer amplification, nucleated cell counts were estimated. Libraries were prepared by immunoSEQ multiplex PCR; TCRdb keeps only in-frame clonotypes and omits some of them. D and trimming were read from the DNA, whereas the V and J calls and clone size are those reported in that table. Of roughly 300,000 clones listed, approximately 93% are singletons. The V segment lost 2 bases and the J segment 2 bases; nucleotides outside the gene matches: 2. Germline CDR1 MNHNS, CDR2 SASEGT. CDR3 size: 14 residues. The sequenced sample consisted of peripheral blood. This chain connects TRBV6-1 to TRBJ2-7; TRBD1 aligns across 8 bases. This receptor was obtained from a woman in her 30s with COVID-19, enrolled during active disease. DNA for the CDR3: TGTGCCAGCAGTGAACCAGGGGGCGCCTACGAGCAGTACTTC. It translates to CASSEPGGAYEQYF.